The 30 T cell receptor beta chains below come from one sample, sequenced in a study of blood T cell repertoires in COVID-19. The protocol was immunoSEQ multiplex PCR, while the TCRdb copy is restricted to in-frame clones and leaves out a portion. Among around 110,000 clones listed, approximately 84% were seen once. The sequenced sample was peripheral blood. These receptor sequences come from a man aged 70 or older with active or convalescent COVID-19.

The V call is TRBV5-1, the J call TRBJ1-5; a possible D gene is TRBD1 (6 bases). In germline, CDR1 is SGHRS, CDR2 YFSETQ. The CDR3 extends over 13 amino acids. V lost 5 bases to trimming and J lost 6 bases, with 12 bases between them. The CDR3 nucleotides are TGCGCCAGCAGGGCAGGGGTCGGTCAGCCCCAGCATTTT. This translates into CASRAGVGQPQHF.

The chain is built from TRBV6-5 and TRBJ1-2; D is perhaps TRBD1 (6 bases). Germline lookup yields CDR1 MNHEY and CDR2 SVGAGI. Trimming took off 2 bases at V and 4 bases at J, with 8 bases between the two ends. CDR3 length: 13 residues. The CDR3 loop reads CASSYTQGYGYTF. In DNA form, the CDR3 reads TGTGCCAGCAGTTACACACAGGGCTATGGCTACACCTTC.

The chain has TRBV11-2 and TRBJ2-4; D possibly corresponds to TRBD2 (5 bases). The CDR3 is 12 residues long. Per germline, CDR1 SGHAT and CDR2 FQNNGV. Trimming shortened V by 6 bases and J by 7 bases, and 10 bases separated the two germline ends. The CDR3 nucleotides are TGTGCCAGCAGTACGACGGGGAACATTCAGTACTTC. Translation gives CASSTTGNIQYF.

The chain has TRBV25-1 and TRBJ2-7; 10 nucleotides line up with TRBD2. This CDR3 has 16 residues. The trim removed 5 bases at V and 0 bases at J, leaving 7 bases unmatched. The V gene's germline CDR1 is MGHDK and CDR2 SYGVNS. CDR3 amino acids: CASSTASGRPSYEQYF. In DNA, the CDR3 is TGTGCCAGCAGTACCGCTAGCGGGAGACCCTCCTACGAGCAGTACTTC.

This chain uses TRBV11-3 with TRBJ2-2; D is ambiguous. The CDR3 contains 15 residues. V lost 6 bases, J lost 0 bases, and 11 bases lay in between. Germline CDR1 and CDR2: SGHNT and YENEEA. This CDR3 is CASSASKANTGELFF. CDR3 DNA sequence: TGTGCCAGCAGTGCGAGTAAAGCGAACACCGGGGAGCTGTTTTTT. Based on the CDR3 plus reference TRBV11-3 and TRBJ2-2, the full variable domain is EAGVVQSPRYKIIEKKQPVAFWCNPISGHNTLYWYLQNLGQGPELLIRYENEEAVDDSQLPKDRFSAERLKGVDSTLKIQPAELGDSAVYLCASSASKANTGELFFGEGSRLTVL.

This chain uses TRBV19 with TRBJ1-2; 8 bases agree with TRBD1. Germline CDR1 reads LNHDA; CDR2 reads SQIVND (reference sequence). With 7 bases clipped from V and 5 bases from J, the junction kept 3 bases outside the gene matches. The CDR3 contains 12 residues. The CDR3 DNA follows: TGTGCCAGTATCGACAGGGGATATGGCTACACCTTC. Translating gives CASIDRGYGYTF.

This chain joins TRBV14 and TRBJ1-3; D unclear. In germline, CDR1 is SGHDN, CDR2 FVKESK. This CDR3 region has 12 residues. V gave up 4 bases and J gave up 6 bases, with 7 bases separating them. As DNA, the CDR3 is TGTGCCAGCAGCCGAGACTTAAACACCATATATTTT. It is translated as CASSRDLNTIYF. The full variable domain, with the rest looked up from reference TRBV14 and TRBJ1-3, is EAGVTQFPSHSVIEKGQTVTLRCDPISGHDNLYWYRRVMGKEIKFLLHFVKESKQDESGMPNNRFLAERTGGTYSTLKVQPAELEDSGVYFCASSRDLNTIYFGEGSWLTVV.

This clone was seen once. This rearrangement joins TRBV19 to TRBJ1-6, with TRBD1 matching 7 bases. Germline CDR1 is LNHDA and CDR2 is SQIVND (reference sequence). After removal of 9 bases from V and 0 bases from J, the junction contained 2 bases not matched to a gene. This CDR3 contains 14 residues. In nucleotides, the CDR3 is TGTGCCAGGGACAGGAGCTCCTATAATTCACCCCTCCACTTT. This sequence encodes CARDRSSYNSPLHF. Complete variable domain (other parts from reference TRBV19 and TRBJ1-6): DGGITQSPKYLFRKEGQNVTLSCEQNLNHDAMYWYRQDPGQGLRLIYYSQIVNDFQKGDIAEGYSVSREKKESFPLTVTSAQKNPTAFYLCARDRSSYNSPLHFGNGTRLTVT.

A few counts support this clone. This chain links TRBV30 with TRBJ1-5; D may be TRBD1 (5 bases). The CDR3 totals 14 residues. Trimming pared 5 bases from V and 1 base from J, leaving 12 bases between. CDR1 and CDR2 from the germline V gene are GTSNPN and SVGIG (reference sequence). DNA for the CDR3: TGTGCCTGGGGTGGGGGGTTGAGCAATCAGCCCCAGCATTTT. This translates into CAWGGGLSNQPQHF.

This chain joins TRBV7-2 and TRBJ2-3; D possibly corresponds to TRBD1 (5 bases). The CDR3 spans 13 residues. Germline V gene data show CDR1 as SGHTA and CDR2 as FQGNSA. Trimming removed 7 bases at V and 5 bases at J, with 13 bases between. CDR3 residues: CASIRQSGDTQYF. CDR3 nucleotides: TGTGCCAGCATCCGACAGTCCGGAGATACGCAGTATTTT.

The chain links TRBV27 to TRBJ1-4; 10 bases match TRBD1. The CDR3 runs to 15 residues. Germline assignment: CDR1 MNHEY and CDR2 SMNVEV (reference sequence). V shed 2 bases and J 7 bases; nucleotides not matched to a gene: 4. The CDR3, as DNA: TGTGCCAGCAGTTTAAGGACAGGGGGAGGTGAAAAACTGTTTTTT. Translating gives CASSLRTGGGEKLFF.

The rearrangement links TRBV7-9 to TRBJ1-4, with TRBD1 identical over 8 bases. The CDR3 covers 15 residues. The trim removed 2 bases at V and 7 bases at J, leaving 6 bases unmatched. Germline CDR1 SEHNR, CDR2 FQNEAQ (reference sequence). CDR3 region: CASSLNRGESEKLFF. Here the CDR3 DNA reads TGTGCCAGCAGCTTAAACAGGGGGGAGAGTGAAAAACTGTTTTTT.

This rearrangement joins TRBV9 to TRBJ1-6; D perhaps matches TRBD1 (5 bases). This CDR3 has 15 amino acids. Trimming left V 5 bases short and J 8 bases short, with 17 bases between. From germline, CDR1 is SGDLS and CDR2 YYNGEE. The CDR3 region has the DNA TGTGCCAGCAGATCGGGGGGTGCGGAATATTCACCCCTCCACTTT. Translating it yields CASRSGGAEYSPLHF.

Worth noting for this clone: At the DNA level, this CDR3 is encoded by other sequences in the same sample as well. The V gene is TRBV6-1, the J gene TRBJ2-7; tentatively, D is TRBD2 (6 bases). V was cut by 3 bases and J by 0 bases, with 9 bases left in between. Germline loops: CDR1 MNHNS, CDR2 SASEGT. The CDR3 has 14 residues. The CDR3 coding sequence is TGTGCCAGCAGTGAGGGGCGGGGCTCCTACGAGCAGTACTTC. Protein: CASSEGRGSYEQYF.

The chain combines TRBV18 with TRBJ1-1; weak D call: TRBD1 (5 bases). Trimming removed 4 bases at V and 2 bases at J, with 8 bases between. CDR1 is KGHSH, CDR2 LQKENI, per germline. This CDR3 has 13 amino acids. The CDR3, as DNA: TGTGCCAGCTCACGACAGCAAAACACTGAAGCTTTCTTT. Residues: CASSRQQNTEAFF.

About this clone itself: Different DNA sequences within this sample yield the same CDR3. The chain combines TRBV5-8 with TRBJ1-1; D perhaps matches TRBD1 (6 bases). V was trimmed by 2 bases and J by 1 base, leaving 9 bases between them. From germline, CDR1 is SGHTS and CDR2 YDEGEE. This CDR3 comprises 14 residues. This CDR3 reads CASSLRGQNTEAFF. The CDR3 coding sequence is TGTGCCAGCAGCTTAAGGGGACAGAACACTGAAGCTTTCTTT.

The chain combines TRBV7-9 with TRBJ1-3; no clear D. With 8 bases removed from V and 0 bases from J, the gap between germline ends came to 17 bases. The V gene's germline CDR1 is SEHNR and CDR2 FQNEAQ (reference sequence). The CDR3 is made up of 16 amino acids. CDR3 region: CASGRVVGASGNTIYF. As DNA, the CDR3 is TGTGCCAGCGGGCGCGTTGTGGGAGCCTCTGGAAACACCATATATTTT.

The CDR3 reads CASSLLPENTGELFF. The CDR3 region has the DNA TGCGCCAGCAGCTTGTTGCCAGAAAACACCGGGGAGCTGTTTTTT. The chain employs TRBV5-1 and TRBJ2-2; D gene unclear. The CDR3 is 15 amino acids. Germline V gene data show CDR1 as SGHRS and CDR2 as YFSETQ. Trimming took 1 base from V and 2 from J, leaving 9 bases between them. Looking up the rest from reference TRBV5-1 and TRBJ2-2 gives the full variable domain: KAGVTQTPRYLIKTRGQQVTLSCSPISGHRSVSWYQQTPGQGLQFLFEYFSETQRNKGNFPGRFSGRQFSNSRSEMNVSTLELGDSALYLCASSLLPENTGELFFGEGSRLTVL.

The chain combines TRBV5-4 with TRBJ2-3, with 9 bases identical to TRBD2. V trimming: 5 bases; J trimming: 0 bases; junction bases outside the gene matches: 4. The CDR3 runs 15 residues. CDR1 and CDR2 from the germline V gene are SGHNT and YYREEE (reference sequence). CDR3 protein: CASSPTSGSTDTQYF. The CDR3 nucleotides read TGTGCCAGCAGTCCCACTAGCGGGAGCACAGATACGCAGTATTTT.

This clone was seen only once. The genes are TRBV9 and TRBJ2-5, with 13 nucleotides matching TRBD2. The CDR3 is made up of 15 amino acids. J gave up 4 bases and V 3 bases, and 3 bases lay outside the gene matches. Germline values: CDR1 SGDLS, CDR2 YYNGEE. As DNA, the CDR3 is TGTGCCAGCAGCGAACTAGCGGGAGGGCCAGAGACCCAGTACTTC. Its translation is CASSELAGGPETQYF.

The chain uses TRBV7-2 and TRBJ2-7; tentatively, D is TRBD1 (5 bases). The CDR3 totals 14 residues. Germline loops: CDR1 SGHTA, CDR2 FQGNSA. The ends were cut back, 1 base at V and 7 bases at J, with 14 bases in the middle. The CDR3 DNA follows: TGTGCCAGCAGCTTAGTAGGGGCCTTGGGGGAGCAGTACTTC. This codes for CASSLVGALGEQYF.

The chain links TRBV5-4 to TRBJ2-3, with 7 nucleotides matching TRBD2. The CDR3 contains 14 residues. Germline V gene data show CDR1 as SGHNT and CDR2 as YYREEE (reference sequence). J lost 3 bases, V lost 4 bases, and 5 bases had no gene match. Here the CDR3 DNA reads TGTGCCAGCAGCCCGGGACTACAAACAGATACGCAGTATTTT. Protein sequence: CASSPGLQTDTQYF.

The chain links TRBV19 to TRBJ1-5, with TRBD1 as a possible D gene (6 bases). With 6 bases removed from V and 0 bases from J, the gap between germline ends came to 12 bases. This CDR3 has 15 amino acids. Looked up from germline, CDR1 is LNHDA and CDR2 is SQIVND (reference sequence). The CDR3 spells CASRPGDYSNQPQHF. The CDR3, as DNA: TGTGCCAGTAGGCCAGGGGACTATAGCAATCAGCCCCAGCATTTT.

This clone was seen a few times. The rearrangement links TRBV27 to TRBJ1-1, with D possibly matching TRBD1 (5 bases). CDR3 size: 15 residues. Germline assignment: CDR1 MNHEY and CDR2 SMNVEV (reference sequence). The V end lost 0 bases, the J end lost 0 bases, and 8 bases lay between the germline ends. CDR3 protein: CASSLSWGVNTEAFF. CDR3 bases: TGTGCCAGCAGTTTATCCTGGGGGGTGAACACTGAAGCTTTCTTT.

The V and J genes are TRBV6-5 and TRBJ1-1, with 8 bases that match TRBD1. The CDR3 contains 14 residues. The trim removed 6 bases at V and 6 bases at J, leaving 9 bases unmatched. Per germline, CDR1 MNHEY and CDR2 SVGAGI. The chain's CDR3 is CASRNRGFSSEAFF. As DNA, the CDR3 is TGTGCCAGCAGAAACAGGGGGTTTAGCTCTGAAGCTTTCTTT.

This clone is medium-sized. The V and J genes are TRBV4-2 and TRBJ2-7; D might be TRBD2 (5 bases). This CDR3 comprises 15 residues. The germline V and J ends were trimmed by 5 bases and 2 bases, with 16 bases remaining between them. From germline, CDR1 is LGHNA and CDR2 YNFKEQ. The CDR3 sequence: CASSEVTVAPYEQYF. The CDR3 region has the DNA TGTGCCAGCAGCGAGGTCACGGTAGCGCCCTACGAGCAGTACTTC.

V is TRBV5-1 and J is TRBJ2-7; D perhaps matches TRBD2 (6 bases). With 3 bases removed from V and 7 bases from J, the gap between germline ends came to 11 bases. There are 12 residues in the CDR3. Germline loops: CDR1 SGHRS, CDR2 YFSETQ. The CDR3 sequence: CASSSEAGEQYF. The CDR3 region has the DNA TGCGCCAGCAGCTCGGAGGCGGGGGAGCAGTACTTC.

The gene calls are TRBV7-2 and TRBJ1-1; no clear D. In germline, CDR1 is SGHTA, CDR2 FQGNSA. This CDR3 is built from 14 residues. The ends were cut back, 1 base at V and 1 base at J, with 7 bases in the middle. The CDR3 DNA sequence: TGTGCCAGCAGCTTAGGAGGTAGGAACACTGAAGCTTTCTTT. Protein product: CASSLGGRNTEAFF.

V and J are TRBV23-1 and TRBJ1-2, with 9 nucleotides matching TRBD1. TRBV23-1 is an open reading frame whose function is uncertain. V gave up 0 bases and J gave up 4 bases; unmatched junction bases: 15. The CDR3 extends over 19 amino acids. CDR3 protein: CASSQSKGGTGSCFYGYTF. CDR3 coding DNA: TGCGCCAGCAGTCAATCTAAAGGCGGGACAGGGAGCTGCTTCTATGGCTACACCTTC.

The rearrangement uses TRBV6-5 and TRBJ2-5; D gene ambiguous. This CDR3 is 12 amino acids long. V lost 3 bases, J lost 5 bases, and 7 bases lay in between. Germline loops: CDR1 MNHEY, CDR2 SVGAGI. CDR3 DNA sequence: TGTGCCAGCAGTTATTCCGGGGAGACCCAGTACTTC. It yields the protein CASSYSGETQYF.